A few counts support the clone carrying this T cell receptor (beta chain). In the study's own analysis: Reference gene primers were amplified, and this amplification served to estimate nucleated cell counts. Method: immunoSEQ multiplex PCR; TCRdb's copy keeps in-frame clones and lacks some. Clone size and V and J calls were adopted from that table, with D and trimming inferred from the DNA. This table holds 94,000 or so clones, more than 70% found once. The data were taken from a study of blood T cell repertoires in COVID-19. Study-wide context: COVID-19 samples collected from the United States, Italy and Spain covered acute and convalescent phases. The cDNA or gDNA used as material had been derived from T cells, B-cell-depleted T cells, or PBMCs.

Looked up from germline, CDR1 is MGHDK and CDR2 is SYGVNS. After removal of 3 bases from V and 10 bases from J, the junction contained 3 bases not matched to a gene. CDR3 length: 13 residues. The clonotype comes from a woman of 80 years or more with active COVID-19. This chain uses TRBV25-1 with TRBJ1-3, with 10 bases identical to TRBD1. Sequenced sample: peripheral blood. The CDR3 reads CASSEGQGRTIYF. For the CDR3, the DNA is TGTGCCAGCAGTGAGGGACAGGGGAGAACCATATATTTT.